The clone carrying this TCR beta chain was recorded many times. From the PCR reads, TCRdb called clonotypes with MiXCR, one entry per CDR3 protein. The data hold approximately 590,000 distinct CDR3 sequences, with 25% observed a single time. Using 10%, 30% or 50% RNA, naive CD8 libraries were derived from around 20,000 to 1,000,000 sorted cells. A CD8+CD4-CCR7+CD45RA+ gate was used to sort naive CD8 T cells. This specimen belongs to a study of molecular identifiers for immune sequencing clone quantification. The clonotype was recovered from a human donor in good health. Some libraries in this study had Jurkat cell RNA spiked in. Sequencing was carried out using naive CD8+ T cells from blood, with Jurkat cell RNA spiked in. Regarding subset: FACS-sorted CD8+CD4-CCR7+CD45RA+ naive T cells.

The CDR3 spells CASSPTGSSYEQYF. DNA for the CDR3: TGTGCCAGCAGTCCTACAGGGAGCTCCTACGAGCAGTACTTC. V is TRBV18 and J is TRBJ2-7; TRBD1 might be the D (6 bases). The V and J ends lost 8 bases and 0 bases respectively, with 14 bases between them. Germline-derived CDR1 and CDR2 are KGHSH and LQKENI. The CDR3 has 14 residues.